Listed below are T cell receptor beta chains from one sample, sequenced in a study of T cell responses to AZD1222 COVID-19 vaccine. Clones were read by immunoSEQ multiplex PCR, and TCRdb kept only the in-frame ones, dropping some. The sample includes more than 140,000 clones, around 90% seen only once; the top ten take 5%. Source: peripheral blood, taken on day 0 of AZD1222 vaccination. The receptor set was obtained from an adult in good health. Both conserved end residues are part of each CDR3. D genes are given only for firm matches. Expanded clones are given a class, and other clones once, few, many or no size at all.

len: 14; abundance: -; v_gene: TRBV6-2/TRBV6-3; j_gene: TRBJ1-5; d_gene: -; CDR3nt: TGTGCCAGCAGTTTTGTGAATAGCAATCAGCCCCAGCATTTT; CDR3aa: CASSFVNSNQPQHF
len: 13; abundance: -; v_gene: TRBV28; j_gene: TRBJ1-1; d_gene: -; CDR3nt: TGTGCCAGCAGTTTGGGTAGCCGGACTGAAGCTTTCTTT; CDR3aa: CASSLGSRTEAFF
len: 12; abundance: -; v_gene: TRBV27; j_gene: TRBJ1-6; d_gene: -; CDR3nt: TGTGCCAGCAGCCCTATTAATTCACCCCTCCACTTT; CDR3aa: CASSPINSPLHF
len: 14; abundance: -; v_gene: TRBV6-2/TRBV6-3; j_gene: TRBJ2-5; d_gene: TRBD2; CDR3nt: TGTGCCAGCAGCTCCGATCGGGAGGCGGAGACCCAGTACTTC; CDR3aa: CASSSDREAETQYF
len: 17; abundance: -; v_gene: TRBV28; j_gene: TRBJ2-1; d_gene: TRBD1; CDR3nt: TGTGCCAGCAGTGGACAGGGGGCTCGTGGAGGTCACAATGAGCAGTTCTTC; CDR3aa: CASSGQGARGGHNEQFF
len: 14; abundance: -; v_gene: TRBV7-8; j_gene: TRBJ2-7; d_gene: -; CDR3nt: TGTGCCAGCAGCTTGGCCGGGTCCGAGAGGGAGCAGTACTTC; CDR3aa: CASSLAGSEREQYF
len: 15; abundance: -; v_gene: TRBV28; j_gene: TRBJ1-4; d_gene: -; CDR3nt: TGTGCCAGCAGTTTTCTCATCGTCCGAGGGGGGAAACTGTTTTTT; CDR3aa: CASSFLIVRGGKLFF
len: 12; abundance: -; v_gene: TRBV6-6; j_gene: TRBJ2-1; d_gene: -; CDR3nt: TGTGCCAGCAGTCCCAACGGGATTGAGCAGTTCTTC; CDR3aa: CASSPNGIEQFF
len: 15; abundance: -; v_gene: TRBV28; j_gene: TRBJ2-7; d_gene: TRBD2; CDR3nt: TGTGCCAGCAGGCTAGCGGGAGGGCCAACCTACGAGCAGTACTTC; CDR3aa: CASRLAGGPTYEQYF
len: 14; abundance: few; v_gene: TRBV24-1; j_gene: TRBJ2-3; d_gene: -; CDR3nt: TGTGCCACCAGTGAGGTCAGTCACACAGATACGCAGTATTTT; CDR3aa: CATSEVSHTDTQYF
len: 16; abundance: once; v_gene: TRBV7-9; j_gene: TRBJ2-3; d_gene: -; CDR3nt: TGTGCCAGCGCGGGGCAGGGTGGGGAGCTCACAGATACGCAGTATTTT; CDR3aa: CASAGQGGELTDTQYF
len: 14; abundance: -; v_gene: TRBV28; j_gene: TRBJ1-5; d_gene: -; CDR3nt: TGTGCCAGCAGTGTAGGGGCTAGCAATCAGCCCCAGCATTTT; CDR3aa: CASSVGASNQPQHF
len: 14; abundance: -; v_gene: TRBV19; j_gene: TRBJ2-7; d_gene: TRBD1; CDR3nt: TGTGCCAGTAGTATGGGACAGGGATTCTACGAGCAGTACTTC; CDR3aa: CASSMGQGFYEQYF
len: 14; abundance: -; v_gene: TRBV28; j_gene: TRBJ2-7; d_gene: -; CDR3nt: TGTGCCAGCAGTTTAACCCAGGGCCGTAACGAGCAGTACTTC; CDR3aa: CASSLTQGRNEQYF
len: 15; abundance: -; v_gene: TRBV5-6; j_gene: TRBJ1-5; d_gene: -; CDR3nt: TGTGCCAGCAGCTTAACGGGGTGGCCTAATCAGCCCCAGCATTTT; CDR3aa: CASSLTGWPNQPQHF